This T cell receptor beta chain stems from a study of human T cells and chemical hapten exposure. Study context: Sensitization involved placing 2% DPC onto an approximately 2 cm by approximately 2 cm region of upper inner arm skin. Weekly administration of diphenylcyclopropenone to the scalp of patients continued throughout the roughly 23-week study.

This clonotype was recorded a few times. A single record per CDR3 protein comes from TCRdb applying MiXCR to the RACE reads. The table lists around 120,000 distinct CDR3 sequences, about an eighth of them singletons. Germline CDR1 reads SGHAT; CDR2 reads FQDESV (reference sequence). The J segment lost 4 bases and the V segment lost 5 bases, leaving 10 bases of the junction unmatched. The CDR3 is 15 amino acids. Specified time point: patch test 1, 2 weeks after DPC sensitization. Treatment given: therapeutic diphenylcyclopropenone sensitization with weekly scalp DPC. This specimen consisted of whole blood, obtained in connection with sensitization to the hapten diphenylcyclopropenone (DPC). The sequence came from a man aged 18 to 29 with alopecia areata. Some clones in this sample may be carry-over from other donors' samples. V usage is TRBV11-1 and J usage is TRBJ1-1, with 7 bases fitting TRBD1. Written as DNA, the CDR3 is TGTGCCAGCAGCCGAGACAGGGTGCGGAGCACTGAAGCTTTCTTT. Its protein product is CASSRDRVRSTEAFF.